The 3 T cell receptor beta chains below come from one sample, sequenced in a study of shared clonotypes between healthy human individuals. Generated by immunoSEQ multiplex PCR, the TCRdb table keeps only in-frame clones and is missing some. The table lists about 340,000 clones, more than 60% of them singletons. Material for sequencing was memory CD4+ T cells sorted from blood. The sample's subset: CD45RA-negative fraction. The receptor set was obtained from a man younger than 40 in good health.

The chain recombines TRBV5-1 with TRBJ2-5; D perhaps matches TRBD2 (6 bases). Per the germline V gene, CDR1 is SGHRS and CDR2 is YFSETQ. V was cut by 3 bases and J by 5 bases, with 17 bases left in between. CDR3 size: 15 residues. CDR3 in DNA: TGCGCCAGCAGCTCCGTTAGCGGAAGCCGGGAGACCCAGTACTTC. This gives the protein CASSSVSGSRETQYF.

For this clone: The same CDR3 is also encoded by other DNA sequences in this sample. The V call is TRBV9, the J call TRBJ2-1, with TRBD1 identical over 7 bases. The CDR3 contains 15 residues. Germline assignment: CDR1 SGDLS and CDR2 YYNGEE. V trimming: 0 bases; J trimming: 2 bases; junction bases outside the gene matches: 2. The CDR3 region has the DNA TGTGCCAGCAGCGTAGGGACAGGAACCTACAATGAGCAGTTCTTC. It translates to CASSVGTGTYNEQFF. Full variable domain (remainder filled in from reference TRBV9 and TRBJ2-1): DSGVTQTPKHLITATGQRVTLRCSPRSGDLSVYWYQQSLDQGLQFLIQYYNGEERAKGNILERFSAQQFPDLHSELNLSSLELGDSALYFCASSVGTGTYNEQFFGPGTRLTVL.

The V call is TRBV7-9, the J call TRBJ2-7; 7 positions match TRBD1. The CDR3 consists of 11 residues. CDR1 SEHNR and CDR2 FQNEAQ come from the germline V gene (reference sequence). The junction had 3 bases not matched to a gene; V was cut back by 6 bases and J by 7 bases. The CDR3 protein is CASRQDREQYF. DNA for the CDR3: TGTGCCAGCAGACAGGACAGGGAGCAGTACTTC. The full variable domain, its missing parts supplied by reference TRBV7-9 and TRBJ2-7, is DTGVSQNPRHKITKRGQNVTFRCDPISEHNRLYWYRQTLGQGPEFLTYFQNEAQLEKSRLLSDRFSAERPKGSFSTLEIQRTEQGDSAMYLCASRQDREQYFGPGTRLTVT.